This paragraph reports one T cell receptor (beta chain). The antigen is undetermined. From the 5' RACE reads, TCRdb called clonotypes with MiXCR, one entry per CDR3 protein. Of roughly 64,000 distinct CDR3 sequences listed, approximately 5.7% are singletons. The sample belongs to a study of CD8 T cells in ankylosing spondylitis. Study-wide findings and caveats: Ankylosing spondylitis blood appeared to carry a characteristic TCR beta motif of roughly 8 highly homologous variants.

What was sequenced was synovial fluid, either unsorted or a sorted T cell fraction (not recorded which). This receptor was identified in a male donor with ankylosing spondylitis.

CDR3 nucleotide sequence: TGTGCCACCAGCAGAGATAGGGTCTCGGCTGACTATGGCTACACCTTC. It encodes CATSRDRVSADYGYTF. J is TRBJ1-2 and V is TRBV15; no clear D gene. CDR1 is LNHNV, CDR2 YYDKDF, per germline (reference sequence). CDR3 size: 16 residues. Trimming took 0 bases from V and 3 from J, leaving 14 bases between them.